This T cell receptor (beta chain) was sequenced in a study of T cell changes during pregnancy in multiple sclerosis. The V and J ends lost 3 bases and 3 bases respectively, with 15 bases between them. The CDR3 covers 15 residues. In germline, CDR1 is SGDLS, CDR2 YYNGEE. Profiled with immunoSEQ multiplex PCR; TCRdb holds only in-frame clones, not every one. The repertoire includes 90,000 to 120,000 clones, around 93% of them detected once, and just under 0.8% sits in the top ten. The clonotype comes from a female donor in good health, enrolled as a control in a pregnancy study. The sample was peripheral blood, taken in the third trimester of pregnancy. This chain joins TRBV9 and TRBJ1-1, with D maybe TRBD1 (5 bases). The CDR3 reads CASSAGGIGYTEAFF. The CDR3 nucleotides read TGTGCCAGCAGCGCGGGGGGGATAGGGTACACTGAAGCTTTCTTT. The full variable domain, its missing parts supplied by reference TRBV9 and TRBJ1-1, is DSGVTQTPKHLITATGQRVTLRCSPRSGDLSVYWYQQSLDQGLQFLIQYYNGEERAKGNILERFSAQQFPDLHSELNLSSLELGDSALYFCASSAGGIGYTEAFFGQGTRLTVV.